The 4 T cell receptor beta chains given below trace back to one sample, sequenced in a study of T cells after yellow fever vaccination. TCRdb called the 5' RACE reads again in MiXCR, with one record for every CDR3 protein. This sample has 95,000 to 150,000 distinct CDR3 sequences, with roughly 10% found just once. The material sequenced was CD8+ T cells sorted from PBMCs, taken on the day of the yellow fever booster vaccination. All receptors derive from a man between 18 and 35 years old who received the YFV17D yellow fever vaccine.

This clonotype was recorded a few times. V and J are TRBV11-3 and TRBJ2-3; D gene uncertain. Trimming cost V 5 bases and J 0 bases, with 12 bases left between them. There are 15 residues in the CDR3. The germline V gene has CDR1 SGHNT and CDR2 YENEEA. The CDR3 region is CASSPQYTSTDTQYF. Here the CDR3 DNA reads TGTGCCAGCAGCCCCCAGTATACTAGCACAGATACGCAGTATTTT.

CDR3: CAWSVISYNEQFF. The CDR3 nucleotides read TGTGCCTGGAGTGTAATCAGCTACAATGAGCAGTTCTTC. The chain joins TRBV30 to TRBJ2-1, with D uncertain. The germline CDR1 and CDR2 sequences are GTSNPN and SVGIG (reference sequence). Trimming cost V 0 bases and J 3 bases, with 6 bases left between them. CDR3 size: 13 residues.

This clonotype was observed at least ten times. This chain connects TRBV7-8 to TRBJ2-7; 8 bases fit TRBD1. Unmatched junction bases numbered 3, after V lost 2 bases and J lost 0 bases. From germline, CDR1 is SGHVS and CDR2 FQNEAQ. The CDR3 extends over 15 amino acids. The CDR3, as DNA: TGTGCCAGCAGCTTATGGACAGGGAGCTCCTACGAGCAGTACTTC. Encoded protein: CASSLWTGSSYEQYF. The full variable domain, its missing parts supplied by reference TRBV7-8 and TRBJ2-7, is GAGVSQSPRYKVAKRGQDVALRCDPISGHVSLFWYQQALGQGPEFLTYFQNEAQLDKSGLPSDRFFAERPEGSVSTLKIQRTQQEDSAVYLCASSLWTGSSYEQYFGPGTRLTVT.

The chain joins TRBV5-6 to TRBJ1-5; D is undetermined. CDR1 and CDR2 (germline): SGHDT, YYEEEE. V lost 1 base and J 5 bases, leaving 10 bases between the germline ends. The CDR3 extends over 14 amino acids. The DNA of the CDR3 is TGTGCCAGCAGCTTGTGGGGTGAGGATCAGCCCCAGCATTTT. Translated: CASSLWGEDQPQHF.